This T cell receptor (beta chain) originates from a study of identical twins. Findings and limits, study-wide: Partial confounding of zero-insertion analyses by invariant MAIT and iNKT cells was possible. Insertion counts were lower in abundant cord blood beta clonotypes, a trend that memory repertoires did not show.

The CDR3 has 18 residues. CDR1 is SGHRS and CDR2 is YFSETQ in the germline V gene. Trimming cost V 4 bases and J 4 bases; bases outside gene matches: 12. Unique molecular identifiers were present on the cDNA, which also gained a universal primer site by template switching. TCRdb ran MiXCR on the 5' RACE reads and lists one entry per CDR3 protein. Among hundreds of thousands of distinct CDR3 sequences, around an eighth were seen once, and the ten largest hold approximately 9.3%. This clonotype occurred many times. The target antigen is unknown. The rearrangement joins TRBV5-1 to TRBJ2-5, with 14 bases aligning to TRBD2. The sample taken for sequencing was memory (CD45RO+) T cells sorted from blood. The sequence was collected from a woman aged 18-29 years in good health. The CDR3 reads CASSQGLAGGSGGETQYF. CDR3 nucleotide sequence: TGCGCCAGCAGCCAAGGACTAGCGGGAGGATCCGGGGGAGAGACCCAGTACTTC. Based on the CDR3 plus reference TRBV5-1 and TRBJ2-5, the full variable domain is KAGVTQTPRYLIKTRGQQVTLSCSPISGHRSVSWYQQTPGQGLQFLFEYFSETQRNKGNFPGRFSGRQFSNSRSEMNVSTLELGDSALYLCASSQGLAGGSGGETQYFGPGTRLLVL.